This TCR beta chain is drawn from a study of response to subunit inactivated influenza vaccine. Trimming left V 5 bases short and J 4 bases short, with 5 bases between. CDR1 and CDR2 from the germline V gene are KGHDR and SFDVKD. This CDR3 has 12 residues. MiXCR, applied by TCRdb to the RT-PCR reads, yields one record per CDR3 protein. The data contain over 300,000 distinct CDR3 sequences, 21% of them singletons. The table lists this clonotype with many counts. Its antigen is not known. Study-level results: New T cells are recruited in small numbers by each seasonal influenza vaccination, according to the authors' suggestion.

The genes are TRBV24-1 and TRBJ1-5; D unclear. The material was PBMCs from blood, obtained roughly 20 months after vaccination. This receptor was taken from a man between 45 and 75 years old who received an inactivated influenza vaccine. CDR3 sequence reads: CATSGGNQPQHF. In DNA, the CDR3 is TGTGCCACCAGTGGCGGAAATCAGCCCCAGCATTTT.